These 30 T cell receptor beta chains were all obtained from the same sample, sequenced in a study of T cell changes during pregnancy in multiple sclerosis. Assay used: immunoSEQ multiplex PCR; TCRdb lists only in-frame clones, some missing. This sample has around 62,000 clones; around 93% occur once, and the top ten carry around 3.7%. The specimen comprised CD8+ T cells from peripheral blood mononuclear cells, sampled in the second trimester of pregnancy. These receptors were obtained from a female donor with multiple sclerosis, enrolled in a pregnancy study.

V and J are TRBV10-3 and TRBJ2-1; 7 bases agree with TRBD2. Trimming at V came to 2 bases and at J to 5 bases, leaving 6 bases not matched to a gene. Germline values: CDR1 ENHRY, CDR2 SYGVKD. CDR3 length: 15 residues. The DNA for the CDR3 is TGTGCCATCAGTGAGCGAATAGCGGGTGACAATGAGCAGTTCTTC. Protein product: CAISERIAGDNEQFF.

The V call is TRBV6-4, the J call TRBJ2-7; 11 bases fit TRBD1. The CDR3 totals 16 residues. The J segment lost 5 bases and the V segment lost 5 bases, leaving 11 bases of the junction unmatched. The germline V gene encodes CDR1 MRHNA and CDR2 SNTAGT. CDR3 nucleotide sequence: TGTGCCAGCAGTCCCTACGGGACAGGGGGAGTGAACGAGCAGTACTTC. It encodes CASSPYGTGGVNEQYF.

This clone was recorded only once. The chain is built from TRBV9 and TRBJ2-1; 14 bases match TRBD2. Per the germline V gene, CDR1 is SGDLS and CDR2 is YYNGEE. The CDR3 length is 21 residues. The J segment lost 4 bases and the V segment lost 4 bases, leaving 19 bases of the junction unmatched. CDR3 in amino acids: CASSIAGGDRTSGGPYNEQFF. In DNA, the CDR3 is TGTGCCAGCAGCATTGCCGGGGGAGATAGGACTAGCGGGGGGCCGTACAATGAGCAGTTCTTC.

DNA for the CDR3: TGTGCCAGCAGCCCTTGGCCTCCGACAGCGAACTATGGCTACACCTTC. Its translation is CASSPWPPTANYGYTF. The chain recombines TRBV7-3 with TRBJ1-2; a possible D gene is TRBD1 (5 bases). CDR3 length: 16 residues. Trimming removed 5 bases from V and 2 bases from J, with 18 bases in between. Germline V gene sequence: CDR1 SGHTA, CDR2 FQGTGA.

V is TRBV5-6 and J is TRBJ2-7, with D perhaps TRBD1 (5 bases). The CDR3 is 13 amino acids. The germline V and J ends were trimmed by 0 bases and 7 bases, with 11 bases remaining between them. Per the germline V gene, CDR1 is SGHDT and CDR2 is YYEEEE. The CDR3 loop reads CASSLGGSGEQYF. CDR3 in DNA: TGTGCCAGCAGCTTGGGGGGCTCTGGGGAGCAGTACTTC.

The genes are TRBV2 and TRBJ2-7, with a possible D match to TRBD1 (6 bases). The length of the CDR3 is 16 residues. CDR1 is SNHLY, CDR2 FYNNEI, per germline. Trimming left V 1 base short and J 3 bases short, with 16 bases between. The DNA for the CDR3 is TGTGCCAGCAGTGAAGATACAGGGTTGGGGATCTACGAGCAGTACTTC. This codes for CASSEDTGLGIYEQYF.

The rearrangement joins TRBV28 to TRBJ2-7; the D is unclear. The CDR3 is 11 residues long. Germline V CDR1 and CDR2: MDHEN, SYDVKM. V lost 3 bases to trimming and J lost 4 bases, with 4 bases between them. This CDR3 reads CASSFSYEQYF. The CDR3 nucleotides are TGTGCCAGCAGTTTTAGTTACGAGCAGTACTTC. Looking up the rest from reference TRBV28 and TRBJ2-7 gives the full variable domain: DVKVTQSSRYLVKRTGEKVFLECVQDMDHENMFWYRQDPGLGLRLIYFSYDVKMKEKGDIPEGYSVSREKKERFSLILESASTNQTSMYLCASSFSYEQYFGPGTRLTVT.

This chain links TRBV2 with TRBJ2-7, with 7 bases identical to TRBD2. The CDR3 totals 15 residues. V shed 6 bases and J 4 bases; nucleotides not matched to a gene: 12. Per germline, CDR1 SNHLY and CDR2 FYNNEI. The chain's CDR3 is CASSVLAGEGYEQYF. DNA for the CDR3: TGTGCCAGCAGCGTTTTGGCGGGGGAAGGGTACGAGCAGTACTTC.

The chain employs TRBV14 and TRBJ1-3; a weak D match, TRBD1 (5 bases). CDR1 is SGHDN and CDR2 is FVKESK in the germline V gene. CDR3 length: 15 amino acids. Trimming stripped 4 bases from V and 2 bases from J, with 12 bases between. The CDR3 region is CASSPPGGAGNTIYF. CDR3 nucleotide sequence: TGTGCCAGCAGCCCGCCGGGGGGGGCTGGAAACACCATATATTTT.

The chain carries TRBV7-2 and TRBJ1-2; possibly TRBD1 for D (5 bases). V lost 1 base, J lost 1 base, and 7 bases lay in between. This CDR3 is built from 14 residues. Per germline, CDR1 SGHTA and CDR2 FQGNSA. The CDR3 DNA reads TGTGCCAGCAGCTTAGGGGGGGATAACTATGGCTACACCTTC. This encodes CASSLGGDNYGYTF.

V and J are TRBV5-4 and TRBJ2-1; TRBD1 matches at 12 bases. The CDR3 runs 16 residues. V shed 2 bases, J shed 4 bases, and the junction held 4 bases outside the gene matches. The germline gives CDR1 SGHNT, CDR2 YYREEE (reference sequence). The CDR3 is CASSFGTGGDYNEQFF. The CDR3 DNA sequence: TGTGCCAGCAGCTTTGGGACAGGGGGCGATTACAATGAGCAGTTCTTC.

CDR3 in DNA: TGCGCCAGCAGCCCAACTGCAGGGTCAGGGGTTGGGTACGAGCAGTACTTC. Its translation: CASSPTAGSGVGYEQYF. The rearrangement links TRBV4-3 to TRBJ2-7; maybe TRBD1 (6 bases). CDR1 LGHNA and CDR2 YSLEER come from the germline V gene. This CDR3 spans 17 amino acids. Trimming left V 4 bases short and J 4 bases short, with 23 bases between.

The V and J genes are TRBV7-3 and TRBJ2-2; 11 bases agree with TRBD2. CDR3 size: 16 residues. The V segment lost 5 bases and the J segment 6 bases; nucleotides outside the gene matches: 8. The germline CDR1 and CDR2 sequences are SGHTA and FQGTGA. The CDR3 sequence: CASSPASGGPPGELFF. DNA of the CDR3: TGTGCCAGCAGCCCGGCTAGCGGGGGGCCCCCCGGGGAGCTGTTTTTT.

The DNA of the CDR3 is TGTGCCAGCAGCTCTTTGCCATCTAAACCCCAGCATTTT. Its translation is CASSSLPSKPQHF. The V gene is TRBV28, the J gene TRBJ1-5; D not resolved. V was shortened by 6 bases and J by 10 bases, with 16 bases between the two germline ends. The CDR3 totals 13 residues. Germline CDR1 MDHEN, CDR2 SYDVKM.

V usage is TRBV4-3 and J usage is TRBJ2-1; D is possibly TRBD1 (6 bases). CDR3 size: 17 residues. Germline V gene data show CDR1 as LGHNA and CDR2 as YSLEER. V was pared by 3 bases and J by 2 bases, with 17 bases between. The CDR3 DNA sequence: TGCGCCAGCAGCCAGACCCGGGACAAGGGGGCCTACAATGAGCAGTTCTTC. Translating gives CASSQTRDKGAYNEQFF.

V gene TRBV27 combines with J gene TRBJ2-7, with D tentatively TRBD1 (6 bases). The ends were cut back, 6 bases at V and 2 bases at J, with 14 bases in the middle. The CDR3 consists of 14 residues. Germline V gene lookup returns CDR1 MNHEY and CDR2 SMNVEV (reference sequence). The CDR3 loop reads CASRTGPWAYEQYF. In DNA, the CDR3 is TGTGCCAGCAGAACAGGGCCATGGGCCTACGAGCAGTACTTC.

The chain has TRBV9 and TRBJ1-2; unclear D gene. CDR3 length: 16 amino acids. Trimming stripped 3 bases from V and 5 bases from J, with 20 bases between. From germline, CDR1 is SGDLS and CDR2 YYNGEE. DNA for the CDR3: TGTGCCAGCAGCGAGCCACAGAATACAGCTCCTTATGGCTACACCTTC. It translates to CASSEPQNTAPYGYTF.

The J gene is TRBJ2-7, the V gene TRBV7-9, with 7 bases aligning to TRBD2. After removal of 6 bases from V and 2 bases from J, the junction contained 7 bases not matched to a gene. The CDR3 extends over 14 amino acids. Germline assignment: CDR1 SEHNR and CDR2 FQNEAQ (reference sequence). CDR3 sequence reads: CASSPVGLTYEQYF. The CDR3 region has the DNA TGTGCCAGCAGTCCCGTGGGACTAACCTACGAGCAGTACTTC. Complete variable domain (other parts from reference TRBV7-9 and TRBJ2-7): DTGVSQNPRHKITKRGQNVTFRCDPISEHNRLYWYRQTLGQGPEFLTYFQNEAQLEKSRLLSDRFSAERPKGSFSTLEIQRTEQGDSAMYLCASSPVGLTYEQYFGPGTRLTVT.

The CDR3 protein is CAWKEPRTGGYEQYF. The CDR3 region has the DNA TGTGCCTGGAAGGAGCCCCGGACAGGGGGCTACGAGCAGTACTTC. This chain uses TRBV30 with TRBJ2-7, with 10 positions matching TRBD1. With V trimmed by 4 bases and J by 3 bases, 9 bases remained unmatched. Germline CDR1 GTSNPN, CDR2 SVGIG (reference sequence). CDR3 size: 15 residues.

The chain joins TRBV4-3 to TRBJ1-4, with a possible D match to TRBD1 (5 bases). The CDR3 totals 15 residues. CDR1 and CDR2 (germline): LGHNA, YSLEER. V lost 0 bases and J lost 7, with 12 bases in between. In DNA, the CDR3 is TGCGCCAGCAGCCAAGATCGGGGGGGAGGTGAAAAACTGTTTTTT. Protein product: CASSQDRGGGEKLFF.

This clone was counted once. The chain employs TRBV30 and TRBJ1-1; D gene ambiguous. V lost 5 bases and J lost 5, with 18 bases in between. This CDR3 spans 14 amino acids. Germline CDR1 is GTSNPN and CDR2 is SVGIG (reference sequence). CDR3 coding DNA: TGTGCCTGGGTCCCGGGGAGCAGGTGGACTGAAGCTTTCTTT. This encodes CAWVPGSRWTEAFF.

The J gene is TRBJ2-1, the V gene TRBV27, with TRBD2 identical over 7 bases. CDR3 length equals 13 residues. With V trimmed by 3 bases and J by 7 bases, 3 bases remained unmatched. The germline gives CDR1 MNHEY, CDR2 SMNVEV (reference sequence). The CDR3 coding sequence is TGTGCCAGCAGTTTGGGGACTACAAATGAGCAGTTCTTC. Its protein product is CASSLGTTNEQFF.

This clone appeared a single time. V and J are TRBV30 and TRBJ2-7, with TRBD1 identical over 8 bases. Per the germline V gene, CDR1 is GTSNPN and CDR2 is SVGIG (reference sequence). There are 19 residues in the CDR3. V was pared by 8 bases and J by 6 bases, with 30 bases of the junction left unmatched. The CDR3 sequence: CAGGRKPAGGLGLWREQYF. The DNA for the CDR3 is TGTGCCGGGGGCCGGAAACCGGCAGGGGGCTTGGGTTTGTGGCGCGAGCAGTACTTC.

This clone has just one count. This CDR3 reads CASSMGLAGYNEQFF. In DNA form, the CDR3 reads TGTGCCAGCAGTATGGGACTAGCGGGGTACAATGAGCAGTTCTTC. The gene calls are TRBV6-5 and TRBJ2-1, with 13 nucleotides matching TRBD2. V was clipped by 5 bases and J by 4 bases; unmatched bases: 2. Germline-derived CDR1 and CDR2 are MNHEY and SVGAGI. This CDR3 contains 15 residues.

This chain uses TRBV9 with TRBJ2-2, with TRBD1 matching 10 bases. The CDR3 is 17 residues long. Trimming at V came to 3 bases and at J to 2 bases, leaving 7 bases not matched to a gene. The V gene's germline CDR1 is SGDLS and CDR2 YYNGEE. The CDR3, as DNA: TGTGCCAGCAGCGGCCCCGGACAGGGGGTCAACACCGGGGAGCTGTTTTTT. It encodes CASSGPGQGVNTGELFF.

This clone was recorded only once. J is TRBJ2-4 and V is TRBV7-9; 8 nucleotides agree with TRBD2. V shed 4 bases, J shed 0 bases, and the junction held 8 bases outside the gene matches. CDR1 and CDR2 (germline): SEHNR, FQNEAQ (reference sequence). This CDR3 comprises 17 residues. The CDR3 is CASSSTAGGLAKNIQYF. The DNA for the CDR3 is TGTGCCAGCAGCTCAACCGCGGGGGGCTTAGCCAAAAACATTCAGTACTTC.

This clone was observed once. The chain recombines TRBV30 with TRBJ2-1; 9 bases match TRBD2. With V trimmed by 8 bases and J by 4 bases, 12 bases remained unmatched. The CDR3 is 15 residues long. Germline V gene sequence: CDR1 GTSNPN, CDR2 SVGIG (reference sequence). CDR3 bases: TGTGCCGGACAAAGGGAGCGGGAGGCATACAATGAGCAGTTCTTC. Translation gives CAGQREREAYNEQFF.

This chain's CDR3 is CATSRATALYEQYF. CDR3 sequence (DNA): TGTGCCACCAGCAGAGCAACTGCGCTTTACGAGCAGTACTTC. The chain couples TRBV15 to TRBJ2-7; no clear D gene. V was trimmed by 1 base and J by 4 bases, leaving 11 bases between them. Germline lookup yields CDR1 LNHNV and CDR2 YYDKDF (reference sequence). This CDR3 is built from 14 residues.

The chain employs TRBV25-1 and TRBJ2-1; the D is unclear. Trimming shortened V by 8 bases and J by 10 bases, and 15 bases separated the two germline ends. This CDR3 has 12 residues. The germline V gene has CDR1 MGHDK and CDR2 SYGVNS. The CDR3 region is CASGGAFYEQFF. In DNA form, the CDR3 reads TGTGCCAGCGGCGGAGCCTTTTACGAGCAGTTCTTC.

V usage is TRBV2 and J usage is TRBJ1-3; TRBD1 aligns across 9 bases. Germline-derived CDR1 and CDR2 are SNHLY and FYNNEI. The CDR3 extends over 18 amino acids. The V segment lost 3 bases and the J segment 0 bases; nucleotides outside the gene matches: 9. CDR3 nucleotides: TGTGCCAGCAGTGACCCAAGGGACAGGGCCAACTCTGGAAACACCATATATTTT. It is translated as CASSDPRDRANSGNTIYF.